Listed here is a single TCR beta chain. Its antigen is unidentified. Here immunoSEQ multiplex PCR was the method, and the copy in TCRdb shows in-frame clones only, minus some. The data hold 43,000 or so clones, with around 30% observed a single time. The data are from a study of tumour-infiltrating T cells in Burkitt lymphoma. The wider study: Productive clonality predicted overall and progression-free survival. Overall study results and limits: Many Burkitt lymphoma patients shared several public clonotypes.

Trimming pared 5 bases from V and 4 bases from J, leaving 10 bases between. From germline, CDR1 is SEHNR and CDR2 FQNEAQ (reference sequence). The CDR3 is made up of 13 amino acids. This rearrangement joins TRBV7-9 to TRBJ2-3; perhaps TRBD2 as D (6 bases). This TCR derives from a human donor with Burkitt lymphoma. The material sequenced was tumor tissue. For the CDR3, the DNA is TGTGCCAGCAGCCCGCGGGGACCAGATACGCAGTATTTT. It specifies CASSPRGPDTQYF.